This T cell receptor (beta chain) was identified during a study of T cell changes during pregnancy in multiple sclerosis. V lost 4 bases to trimming and J lost 5 bases; unmatched junction nucleotides: 4. The CDR3 loop spans 14 amino acids. The germline V gene encodes CDR1 SEHNR and CDR2 FQNEAQ (reference sequence). The data were produced by immunoSEQ multiplex PCR, yet TCRdb's version contains in-frame clones alone and is incomplete. The sample lists about 64,000 clones; around 96% were seen once. The receptor's source is a female donor with multiple sclerosis, enrolled in a pregnancy study. The chain carries TRBV7-9 and TRBJ1-1; 10 nucleotides agree with TRBD1. The sample in question was CD8+ T cells from peripheral blood mononuclear cells, obtained after pregnancy. CDR3 nucleotides: TGTGCCAGCAGCTCGGGACAGGGGAGGACTGAAGCTTTCTTT. Translating gives CASSSGQGRTEAFF.